Listed here are 12 T cell receptor beta chains from one sample, sequenced in a study of T-cell memory formation after mild COVID-19 (TCRdb year 2021). Libraries were prepared through 5' RACE. For sequencing, an Illumina NovaSeq 6000 was employed. Using fastp trimming at Q25 and MiXCR clonotype assembly, TCRdb reanalyzed the public sequencing data and kept in-frame beta chains. Here each entry gathers all rows of one CDR3 protein and keeps the most common genes and DNA. The sample table lists more than 450,000 distinct CDR3 sequences, around 17% of them with a count of one. The ten biggest clones cover 12% of the sample. Input material: PBMCs or a T cell subset sorted from them (not recorded which). Every receptor here comes from an adult woman who had mild COVID-19 (a few samples of this study predate the infection). The sample titles of this study are shuffled in the database, so cell type and time point are left out; the donor was told from shared clones.

Only a few counts were recorded for this clonotype. The chain uses TRBV20-1 and TRBJ1-2, with 8 bases aligning to TRBD1. The CDR3 covers 14 residues. CDR1 and CDR2 (germline): DFQATT, SNEGSKA (reference sequence). V was pared by 0 bases and J by 4 bases, with 4 bases of the junction left unmatched. CDR3 protein: CSARDSGQGYGYTF. As DNA, the CDR3 is TGCAGTGCTAGAGATAGCGGACAGGGCTATGGCTACACCTTC.

This clonotype has a handful of counts. V usage is TRBV12-3 or TRBV12-4 and J usage is TRBJ2-6; D may be TRBD1 (5 bases). V gave up 2 bases and J gave up 1 base, with 21 bases separating them. The CDR3 has 20 amino acids. CDR3 in amino acids: CASSLIRETYGFSGANVLTF. CDR3 DNA: TGTGCCAGCAGTTTAATCAGGGAAACATACGGTTTTTCTGGGGCCAACGTCCTGACTTTC.

This clonotype has a handful of counts. The chain couples TRBV7-9 to TRBJ1-2; 8 positions agree with TRBD1. The CDR3 covers 14 residues. Per germline, CDR1 SEHNR and CDR2 FQNEAQ (reference sequence). The J segment lost 7 bases and the V segment lost 5 bases, leaving 9 bases of the junction unmatched. As DNA, the CDR3 is TGTGCCAGCAGCGTTAGGGGACAGGTCCGTGGCTACACCTTC. The encoded protein is CASSVRGQVRGYTF. The whole variable domain, remainder taken from reference TRBV7-9 and TRBJ1-2, is DTGVSQNPRHKITKRGQNVTFRCDPISEHNRLYWYRQTLGQGPEFLTYFQNEAQLEKSRLLSDRFSAERPKGSFSTLEIQRTEQGDSAMYLCASSVRGQVRGYTFGSGTRLTVV.

A few counts support this clonotype. This CDR3 is CASSQDMVAGGPVDTQYF. DNA for the CDR3: TGCGCCAGCAGCCAAGATATGGTAGCGGGAGGGCCAGTAGATACGCAGTATTTT. The V call is TRBV4-3, the J call TRBJ2-3, with TRBD2 matching 11 bases. This CDR3 is 18 amino acids long. The V gene end was trimmed by 0 bases and the J gene end by 5 bases; junction bases not matched to a gene: 10. Germline V lookup: CDR1 LGHNA, CDR2 YSLEER.

This chain links TRBV7-2 with TRBJ2-1, with D perhaps matching TRBD2 (6 bases). The V end lost 8 bases, the J end lost 7 bases, and 15 bases lay between the germline ends. CDR3 size: 13 residues. Germline V gives CDR1 SGHTA, CDR2 FQGNSA. The CDR3 loop reads CASGAAGRNEQFF. For the CDR3, the DNA is TGTGCCAGCGGGGCGGCGGGAAGGAATGAGCAGTTCTTC.

In its sample, this clonotype was seen many times. This chain joins TRBV5-1 and TRBJ2-5; 7 nucleotides line up with TRBD1. V was pared by 4 bases and J by 5 bases, with 8 bases of the junction left unmatched. Germline V gene lookup returns CDR1 SGHRS and CDR2 YFSETQ. The CDR3 sequence is 14 residues long. Written as DNA, the CDR3 is TGCGCCAGCAGCCCGGGACAGCCGGCGGAGACCCAGTACTTC. Residues: CASSPGQPAETQYF. Drawing the rest from reference TRBV5-1 and TRBJ2-5, the complete variable domain is KAGVTQTPRYLIKTRGQQVTLSCSPISGHRSVSWYQQTPGQGLQFLFEYFSETQRNKGNFPGRFSGRQFSNSRSEMNVSTLELGDSALYLCASSPGQPAETQYFGPGTRLLVL.

This chain connects TRBV21-1 to TRBJ1-5. TRBV21-1 is recorded as a pseudogene. The CDR3 consists of 13 residues. CDR3: CASSNFLNQPQHF. The CDR3 nucleotides are TGTGCCAGCAGCAACTTCTTAAATCAGCCCCAGCATTTT.

This clonotype was observed a handful of times. The V call is TRBV5-6, the J call TRBJ1-2; no clear D gene. Germline assignment: CDR1 SGHDT and CDR2 YYEEEE. The V end was cut by 0 bases, the J end by 4 bases, with 13 bases between. This CDR3 contains 15 residues. The CDR3 coding sequence is TGTGCCAGCAGCTTGGACCCCACCACGACCTATGGCTACACCTTC. The encoded protein is CASSLDPTTTYGYTF.

This clonotype showed up just a few times. The chain employs TRBV2 and TRBJ2-1, with D unclear. CDR1 and CDR2 (germline): SNHLY, FYNNEI. This CDR3 is built from 10 residues. V shed 7 bases and J shed 9 bases, with 7 bases lying between them. The CDR3 here is CASKIVEQFF. The CDR3 coding sequence is TGTGCCAGCAAGATCGTTGAGCAGTTCTTC. The full variable domain, completed using reference TRBV2 and TRBJ2-1, is EPEVTQTPSHQVTQMGQEVILRCVPISNHLYFYWYRQILGQKVEFLVSFYNNEISEKSEIFDDQFSVERPDGSNFTLKIRSTKLEDSAMYFCASKIVEQFFGPGTRLTVL.

The gene calls are TRBV4-1 and TRBJ2-5, with D possibly matching TRBD2 (5 bases). The CDR3 loop spans 13 amino acids. Germline V gene data show CDR1 as MGHRA and CDR2 as YSYEKL. V was cut by 4 bases and J by 5 bases, with 11 bases left in between. CDR3 sequence: CASSLAPSETQYF. The CDR3 DNA reads TGCGCCAGCAGCCTGGCTCCTAGCGAGACCCAGTACTTC.

This chain joins TRBV9 and TRBJ2-1, with 7 positions matching TRBD1. CDR3 size: 16 residues. Germline V gives CDR1 SGDLS, CDR2 YYNGEE. The V and J ends lost 0 bases and 8 bases, in that order; junction bases with no gene match: 11. This CDR3 is CASSVGNRGFLYEQFF. In nucleotides, the CDR3 is TGTGCCAGCAGCGTAGGAAACAGGGGTTTTTTGTATGAGCAGTTCTTC.

This clonotype was observed many times. The chain joins TRBV7-8 to TRBJ2-1; possibly TRBD2 for D (6 bases). Trimming cost V 1 base and J 0 bases, with 13 bases left between them. This CDR3 spans 17 amino acids. CDR1 is SGHVS, CDR2 FQNEAQ, per germline. Here the CDR3 reads CASSLVLGRSSYNEQFF. The CDR3 region has the DNA TGTGCCAGCAGCTTAGTTTTGGGGAGGAGCTCCTACAATGAGCAGTTCTTC.